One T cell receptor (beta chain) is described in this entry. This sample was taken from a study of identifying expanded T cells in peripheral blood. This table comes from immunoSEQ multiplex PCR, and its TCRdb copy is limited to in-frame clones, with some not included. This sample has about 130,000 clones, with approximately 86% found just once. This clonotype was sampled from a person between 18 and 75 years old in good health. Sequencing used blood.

This CDR3 is CASSWVDSRGGTQYF. In nucleotides, the CDR3 is TGTGCCAGCAGCTGGGTGGACTCCCGGGGGGGGACCCAGTACTTC. This chain connects TRBV5-6 to TRBJ2-5; TRBD2 agrees at 8 bases. The germline V gene has CDR1 SGHDT and CDR2 YYEEEE. The CDR3 extends over 15 amino acids. V lost 3 bases and J lost 7; bases outside the gene matches: 11. The complete variable domain, with remaining parts taken from reference TRBV5-6 and TRBJ2-5, reads DAGVTQSPTHLIKTRGQQVTLRCSPKSGHDTVSWYQQALGQGPQFIFQYYEEEERQRGNFPDRFSGHQFPNYSSELNVNALLLGDSALYLCASSWVDSRGGTQYFGPGTRLLVL.